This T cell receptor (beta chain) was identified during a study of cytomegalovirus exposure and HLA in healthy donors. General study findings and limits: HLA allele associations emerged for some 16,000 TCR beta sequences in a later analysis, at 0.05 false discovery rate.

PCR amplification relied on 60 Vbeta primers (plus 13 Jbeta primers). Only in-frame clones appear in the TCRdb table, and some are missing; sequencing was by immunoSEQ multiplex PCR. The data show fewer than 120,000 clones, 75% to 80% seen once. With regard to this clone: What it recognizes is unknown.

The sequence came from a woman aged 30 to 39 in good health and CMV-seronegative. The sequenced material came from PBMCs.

CDR3 nucleotides: TGTGCCAGCAGCCGTCAAGTCCTAGCGGGGAATTACAATGAGCAGTTCTTC. This gives the protein CASSRQVLAGNYNEQFF. V and J are TRBV11-2 and TRBJ2-1; 9 positions agree with TRBD2. Trimming took 5 bases from V and 4 from J; bases not matched to a gene: 12. From germline, CDR1 is SGHAT and CDR2 FQNNGV. The CDR3 is 17 amino acids.